This entry concerns a single T cell receptor beta chain. This receptor's antigen is unknown. It has no much larger one-base neighbor in the sample; base qualities were not kept. This entry belongs to a study of CD8+ T cells in alopecia areata (dated 2018 in TCRdb). With regard to the full study: Treated patients were enrolled in an open-label pilot trial of oral tofacitinib, 5 to 10 mg twice daily, for moderate-to-severe alopecia areata. Tofacitinib was administered for 6 to 18 months, and 6 months of follow-up off drug were then conducted to assess delayed response and recurrence. To study T cell clonal expansion in alopecia areata, the researchers applied high-throughput TCRbeta sequencing to both the C3H/HeJ mouse model and human patients. Scalp tissue and sorted CD4+ and CD8+ peripheral blood T cells from patchy and totalis/universalis alopecia areata patients and from healthy controls were covered by human TCRbeta sequencing. Tofacitinib-treated patients had biopsies at baseline and at 4 and 24 weeks of treatment, with a later scalp biopsy in several patients. Scalp clonality was compared across normal scalp (n=4), patchy alopecia areata scalp (n=8), and alopecia totalis/universalis scalp (n=8). The RNA source kit depended on sample type: the PAXgene miRNA kit for fixed scalp, the miRNeasy kit for PBMCs, and the RNeasy kit for mouse skin. Amplification of TCRbeta CDR3 regions was done by immunoSEQ multiplex PCR using 35 Vbeta forward primers and 13 Jbeta reverse primers. What the authors observed across the whole study: Higher clonality and more expanded CD8+ clones were observed in lesional scalp than in normal scalp, particularly in alopecia totalis/universalis, a finding suggestive of antigenic drive. Shared TCR sequences between patients were less evident than in mice, which may be partly attributable to HLA diversity in the patient population. Unlike mouse skin, which is dominated by gammadelta T cells, normal human skin has resident alphabeta T cells that are also sequenced, and this complicates analysis of the scalp TCR repertoire.

V is clipped by 4 bases and J by 5 bases, and the sequence between their germline boundaries is 13 bases long. There are 14 amino acids in the CDR3, from cysteine to phenylalanine inclusive. The kept DNA is CDR3 alone, 42 bases in frame from the first base. As encoded in the germline V gene (reference sequence), CDR1 is SGHKS while CDR2 is YYEKEE. Lesional scalp punch biopsies and peripheral blood were obtained from alopecia areata patients. Human scalp biopsies went straight into PAXgene tissue containers for immediate fixation. The library was obtained by the immunoSEQ multiplex PCR assay. For TCR sequencing, RNA was extracted from every sample and reverse transcribed into cDNA to serve as template. First-strand cDNA was synthesized with SuperScript III using a 2:1 mix of oligo-dT and random hexamers. A synthetic immune receptor repertoire was used to assess amplification bias, and residual bias was removed computationally. Processing in the source paper ran as follows. Raw reads were preprocessed for error removal, and CDR3 was defined according to IMGT conventions as running from the conserved cysteine to phenylalanine. Clonality was computed as 1 minus the Shannon entropy, with the entropy normalized by log2 of the number of productive unique TCRs. Scalp TCRbeta sequences were cross-referenced with sorted blood CD4 and CD8 repertoires so that the CD4 or CD8 identity of scalp clones could be inferred. The table comes from immuneACCESS by way of TCRdb, which keeps in-frame sequences with V and J called. Part of the clones is missing from these tables; in studies checked, under half for an unresolved V gene and the rest for unknown reasons. V, J and clone size are those of that table, while D and trimming were read from the DNA. The sample data list some 15,000 clones, and 50% to 65% of these were observed just once. Jointly, the top ten make up approximately 13% of the sample.

The chain links TRBV5-5 with TRBJ2-1; the D gene may be TRBD1 or TRBD2, since each aligns over 5 bases. The sample was skin. This clonotype was sampled from a human donor with alopecia areata. The CDR3 here reads CASSPLGVHNEQFF. The nucleotide sequence reads TGTGCCAGCAGCCCGTTGGGGGTCCACAATGAGCAGTTCTTC. This CDR3, with the reference TRBV5-5 and TRBJ2-1 proteins standing in past its ends, gives the full variable domain DAGVTQSPTHLIKTRGQQVTLRCSPISGHKSVSWYQQVLGQGPQFIFQYYEKEERGRGNFPDRFSARQFPNYSSELNVNALLLGDSALYLCASSPLGVHNEQFFGPGTRLTVL.